The rows below give T cell receptor beta chains drawn from one sample of a study of blood T cells in healthy people across ages. A single record per CDR3 protein comes from TCRdb applying MiXCR to the 5' RACE reads. The sample carries 1.2 million to 1.5 million distinct CDR3 sequences, approximately 38% recorded once. The sample consisted of blood. The origin of the receptors is a woman aged 18 to 35 in good health. The CDR3 runs from the conserved cysteine through the conserved F or W. D genes are given only for firm matches. Clone size, where shown, is once, few, many, or a class for clones that have expanded.

clone_size: .; j_call: TRBJ2-3; v_call: TRBV12-3/TRBV12-4; d_call: .; cdr3_length: 14; cdr3_aa: CASSPGMGADTEYF; cdr3_nt: TGTGCCAGCAGTCCCGGGATGGGGGCAGATACGGAATATTTT
clone_size: few; j_call: TRBJ2-7; v_call: TRBV6-1; d_call: .; cdr3_length: 12; cdr3_aa: CASSEVEVEQYF; cdr3_nt: TGTGCCAGCAGTGAAGTAGAGGTTGAGCAGTACTTC
clone_size: .; j_call: TRBJ1-5; v_call: TRBV10-3; d_call: .; cdr3_length: 13; cdr3_aa: CAISQGPGQPQHF; cdr3_nt: TGTGCCATCAGCCAGGGTCCGGGTCAGCCCCAGCATTTT
clone_size: few; j_call: TRBJ2-7; v_call: TRBV6-5; d_call: TRBD2; cdr3_length: 15; cdr3_aa: CASGLAGDVMGEQYF; cdr3_nt: TGTGCCAGCGGACTAGCGGGAGACGTGATGGGCGAGCAGTACTTC
clone_size: few; j_call: TRBJ1-6; v_call: TRBV7-9; d_call: .; cdr3_length: 17; cdr3_aa: CASSQPKQEGRNSPLHF; cdr3_nt: TGTGCCAGCAGCCAACCGAAGCAGGAGGGAAGAAACTCACCCCTCCACTTT
clone_size: .; j_call: TRBJ2-3; v_call: TRBV20-1; d_call: TRBD2; cdr3_length: 19; cdr3_aa: CSAKGLAGRGPTSTDTQYF; cdr3_nt: TGCAGTGCTAAGGGACTAGCGGGAAGAGGACCGACAAGCACAGATACGCAGTATTTT
clone_size: few; j_call: TRBJ2-3; v_call: TRBV24-1; d_call: .; cdr3_length: 13; cdr3_aa: CATTGGPSDTQYF; cdr3_nt: TGTGCCACCACCGGTGGTCCTTCAGATACGCAGTATTTT
clone_size: .; j_call: TRBJ2-7; v_call: TRBV28; d_call: .; cdr3_length: 14; cdr3_aa: CASRPGGNSYEQYF; cdr3_nt: TGTGCCAGCAGGCCCGGGGGCAACTCCTACGAGCAGTACTTC
clone_size: .; j_call: TRBJ1-2; v_call: TRBV29-1; d_call: .; cdr3_length: 14; cdr3_aa: CSVEGSLSHYGYTF; cdr3_nt: TGCAGCGTTGAAGGGAGTTTAAGTCACTATGGCTACACCTTC
clone_size: few; j_call: TRBJ1-4; v_call: TRBV6-5; d_call: .; cdr3_length: 15; cdr3_aa: CASSYGGLPNEKLFF; cdr3_nt: TGTGCCAGCAGTTACGGAGGGTTGCCTAATGAAAAACTGTTTTTT
clone_size: few; j_call: TRBJ2-1; v_call: TRBV29-1; d_call: .; cdr3_length: 12; cdr3_aa: CSVEVPGIEQFF; cdr3_nt: TGCAGCGTTGAGGTCCCGGGGATTGAGCAGTTCTTC
clone_size: once; j_call: TRBJ1-5; v_call: TRBV28; d_call: TRBD1; cdr3_length: 14; cdr3_aa: CASCRRQGAQPQHF; cdr3_nt: TGTGCCAGCTGTCGCAGACAGGGGGCTCAGCCCCAGCATTTT
clone_size: .; j_call: TRBJ2-5; v_call: TRBV10-3; d_call: TRBD1; cdr3_length: 15; cdr3_aa: CAISDRTGGQGTQYF; cdr3_nt: TGTGCCATCAGTGATAGGACAGGGGGCCAGGGGACCCAGTACTTC
clone_size: .; j_call: TRBJ2-1; v_call: TRBV4-2; d_call: TRBD1; cdr3_length: 17; cdr3_aa: CTSSQDWDSRSYNEQFF; cdr3_nt: TGTACCAGCAGCCAAGATTGGGACAGTCGCTCCTACAATGAGCAGTTCTTC
clone_size: .; j_call: TRBJ2-7; v_call: TRBV9; d_call: .; cdr3_length: 16; cdr3_aa: CASSVGGHSGSYEQYF; cdr3_nt: TGTGCCAGCAGCGTAGGGGGACATTCTGGCTCCTACGAGCAGTACTTC
clone_size: .; j_call: TRBJ2-7; v_call: TRBV10-3; d_call: .; cdr3_length: 14; cdr3_aa: CAISEADRPYEQYF; cdr3_nt: TGTGCCATCAGTGAGGCTGACAGACCCTACGAGCAGTACTTC
clone_size: few; j_call: TRBJ2-3; v_call: TRBV7-8; d_call: .; cdr3_length: 13; cdr3_aa: CASSLVAPDTQYF; cdr3_nt: TGTGCCAGCAGCTTAGTAGCGCCAGATACGCAGTATTTT
clone_size: once; j_call: TRBJ2-5; v_call: TRBV5-1; d_call: .; cdr3_length: 15; cdr3_aa: CASSAQGAKNNEQYF; cdr3_nt: TGCGCCAGCAGCGCGCAAGGGGCCAAGAACAATGAGCAGTACTTC
clone_size: .; j_call: TRBJ1-6; v_call: TRBV2; d_call: TRBD1; cdr3_length: 15; cdr3_aa: CASSGTGTGSSPLHF; cdr3_nt: TGTGCCAGCAGTGGAACCGGGACAGGGAGCTCACCCCTCCACTTT
clone_size: .; j_call: TRBJ1-1; v_call: TRBV28; d_call: .; cdr3_length: 12; cdr3_aa: CASSLKAPQAFF; cdr3_nt: TGTGCCAGCAGCCTAAAGGCCCCGCAGGCTTTCTTT
clone_size: .; j_call: TRBJ1-1; v_call: TRBV4-3; d_call: TRBD1; cdr3_length: 16; cdr3_aa: CASSPSGTGLVTEAFF; cdr3_nt: TGCGCCAGCAGCCCCTCCGGGACAGGGTTGGTCACTGAAGCTTTCTTT
clone_size: .; j_call: TRBJ2-7; v_call: TRBV6-2/TRBV6-3; d_call: TRBD2; cdr3_length: 15; cdr3_aa: CASSSGGADYNEQYF; cdr3_nt: TGTGCCAGCAGTTCCGGGGGGGCAGACTACAATGAGCAGTACTTC
clone_size: .; j_call: TRBJ2-1; v_call: TRBV7-3; d_call: .; cdr3_length: 15; cdr3_aa: CASSLMGQILNEQFF; cdr3_nt: TGTGCCAGCAGCTTAATGGGCCAGATCTTGAATGAGCAGTTCTTC
clone_size: .; j_call: TRBJ2-7; v_call: TRBV20-1; d_call: .; cdr3_length: 13; cdr3_aa: CSATGTESYEQYF; cdr3_nt: TGCAGTGCTACTGGGACGGAATCCTACGAGCAGTACTTC
clone_size: once; j_call: TRBJ2-5; v_call: TRBV15; d_call: .; cdr3_length: 13; cdr3_aa: CATSRVLAETQYF; cdr3_nt: TGTGCCACCAGCAGAGTTCTAGCCGAGACCCAGTACTTC
clone_size: .; j_call: TRBJ2-2; v_call: TRBV5-1; d_call: TRBD1; cdr3_length: 15; cdr3_aa: CASSSNRGGTGELFF; cdr3_nt: TGCGCCAGCAGCTCGAACAGGGGTGGGACCGGGGAGCTGTTTTTT
clone_size: few; j_call: TRBJ2-1; v_call: TRBV7-2; d_call: TRBD2; cdr3_length: 15; cdr3_aa: CASSLLAGPGNEQFF; cdr3_nt: TGTGCCAGCAGCTTATTAGCGGGGCCAGGGAATGAGCAGTTCTTC
clone_size: .; j_call: TRBJ1-1; v_call: TRBV7-8; d_call: .; cdr3_length: 12; cdr3_aa: CASSRQNPEAFF; cdr3_nt: TGTGCCAGCAGCCGTCAAAATCCTGAAGCTTTCTTT
clone_size: few; j_call: TRBJ2-1; v_call: TRBV4-1; d_call: .; cdr3_length: 16; cdr3_aa: CASSLRQATSYNEQFF; cdr3_nt: TGCGCCAGCAGCCTCAGACAGGCAACCTCCTACAATGAGCAGTTCTTC
clone_size: .; j_call: TRBJ2-5; v_call: TRBV12-3/TRBV12-4; d_call: .; cdr3_length: 13; cdr3_aa: CASSFQAQETQYF; cdr3_nt: TGTGCCAGCAGTTTTCAGGCTCAAGAGACCCAGTACTTC
clone_size: .; j_call: TRBJ2-3; v_call: TRBV4-2; d_call: TRBD2; cdr3_length: 18; cdr3_aa: CASSQPRGLANQGDTQYF; cdr3_nt: TGTGCCAGCAGCCAACCGAGGGGACTAGCGAATCAAGGGGATACGCAGTATTTT
clone_size: few; j_call: TRBJ2-6; v_call: TRBV6-1; d_call: .; cdr3_length: 15; cdr3_aa: CASSRTSSGANVLTF; cdr3_nt: TGTGCCAGCAGCAGAACAAGCTCTGGGGCCAACGTCCTGACTTTC
clone_size: .; j_call: TRBJ1-5; v_call: TRBV28; d_call: .; cdr3_length: 15; cdr3_aa: CASSLLRSSNQPQHF; cdr3_nt: TGTGCCAGCAGTTTGTTGCGTAGTAGCAATCAGCCCCAGCATTTT
clone_size: few; j_call: TRBJ2-3; v_call: TRBV7-8; d_call: .; cdr3_length: 17; cdr3_aa: CASSLAPGRGRTDTQYF; cdr3_nt: TGTGCCAGCAGCTTAGCGCCGGGAAGGGGTCGCACAGATACGCAGTATTTT
clone_size: few; j_call: TRBJ1-2; v_call: TRBV7-9; d_call: .; cdr3_length: 15; cdr3_aa: CASTPGGRVNYGYTF; cdr3_nt: TGTGCCAGCACCCCGGGAGGGCGAGTGAACTATGGCTACACCTTC
clone_size: .; j_call: TRBJ2-3; v_call: TRBV20-1; d_call: TRBD2; cdr3_length: 14; cdr3_aa: CSAPREWGTDTQYF; cdr3_nt: TGCAGTGCCCCGCGGGAGTGGGGGACAGATACGCAGTATTTT
clone_size: few; j_call: TRBJ2-1; v_call: TRBV12-3/TRBV12-4; d_call: TRBD1; cdr3_length: 14; cdr3_aa: CASSRPGQANEQFF; cdr3_nt: TGTGCCAGCAGTCGTCCGGGACAGGCAAATGAGCAGTTCTTC
clone_size: few; j_call: TRBJ2-7; v_call: TRBV6-5; d_call: .; cdr3_length: 13; cdr3_aa: CASSINGRSEQYF; cdr3_nt: TGTGCCAGCAGCATAAATGGGCGGTCCGAGCAGTACTTC
clone_size: .; j_call: TRBJ2-1; v_call: TRBV3-1; d_call: TRBD2; cdr3_length: 15; cdr3_aa: CASSPRGSGSTEQFF; cdr3_nt: TGTGCCAGCAGCCCGAGGGGTAGCGGGAGCACTGAGCAGTTCTTC
clone_size: few; j_call: TRBJ2-5; v_call: TRBV6-6; d_call: TRBD2; cdr3_length: 17; cdr3_aa: CASSYSIGLGKQETQYF; cdr3_nt: TGTGCCAGCAGTTACTCGATAGGACTAGGGAAACAAGAGACCCAGTACTTC
clone_size: .; j_call: TRBJ2-1; v_call: TRBV20-1; d_call: .; cdr3_length: 16; cdr3_aa: CSPRDMMQGTSNEQFF; cdr3_nt: TGCAGTCCTAGAGATATGATGCAGGGTACTAGTAATGAGCAGTTCTTC
clone_size: .; j_call: TRBJ2-7; v_call: TRBV6-2/TRBV6-3; d_call: .; cdr3_length: 16; cdr3_aa: CASSYRARQGRDEQYF; cdr3_nt: TGTGCCAGCAGTTACCGGGCTCGACAGGGGAGGGACGAGCAGTACTTC
clone_size: few; j_call: TRBJ2-4; v_call: TRBV28; d_call: .; cdr3_length: 16; cdr3_aa: CASSPSGTLAKNIQYF; cdr3_nt: TGTGCCAGCAGTCCCTCCGGGACGCTAGCCAAAAACATTCAGTACTTC
clone_size: many; j_call: TRBJ2-1; v_call: TRBV7-2; d_call: .; cdr3_length: 14; cdr3_aa: CASSLSPSYNEQFF; cdr3_nt: TGTGCCAGCAGCTTAAGCCCATCCTACAATGAGCAGTTCTTC
clone_size: .; j_call: TRBJ2-1; v_call: TRBV2; d_call: TRBD2; cdr3_length: 15; cdr3_aa: CASSDLTSGYNEQFF; cdr3_nt: TGTGCCAGCAGTGATTTGACTAGCGGCTACAATGAGCAGTTCTTC
clone_size: few; j_call: TRBJ2-5; v_call: TRBV11-2; d_call: TRBD2; cdr3_length: 15; cdr3_aa: CASSSLSGGSGTQYF; cdr3_nt: TGTGCCAGCAGCTCCCTTAGCGGGGGGAGTGGGACCCAGTACTTC
clone_size: .; j_call: TRBJ1-1; v_call: TRBV7-9; d_call: .; cdr3_length: 15; cdr3_aa: CASTQSRTGNTEAFF; cdr3_nt: TGTGCCAGCACCCAATCTAGAACAGGGAACACTGAAGCTTTCTTT
clone_size: few; j_call: TRBJ2-5; v_call: TRBV25-1; d_call: .; cdr3_length: 14; cdr3_aa: CASSEYVGLETQYF; cdr3_nt: TGTGCCAGCAGTGAATATGTAGGGTTGGAGACCCAGTACTTC
clone_size: few; j_call: TRBJ1-6; v_call: TRBV7-2; d_call: .; cdr3_length: 15; cdr3_aa: CASSLDTGYNSPLHF; cdr3_nt: TGTGCCAGCAGCTTAGACACCGGTTATAATTCACCCCTCCACTTT
clone_size: .; j_call: TRBJ1-6; v_call: TRBV5-6; d_call: TRBD1; cdr3_length: 14; cdr3_aa: CASSIGQGRSPLHF; cdr3_nt: TGTGCCAGCAGCATAGGACAGGGAAGATCACCCCTCCACTTT
clone_size: .; j_call: TRBJ2-3; v_call: TRBV4-1; d_call: .; cdr3_length: 14; cdr3_aa: CASRTNPGTDTQYF; cdr3_nt: TGCGCCAGCAGAACTAACCCAGGCACAGATACGCAGTATTTT
clone_size: .; j_call: TRBJ2-1; v_call: TRBV5-1; d_call: TRBD2; cdr3_length: 17; cdr3_aa: CASSFSGLAGVYNEQFF; cdr3_nt: TGCGCCAGCAGCTTCTCTGGACTAGCGGGAGTCTACAATGAGCAGTTCTTC
clone_size: many; j_call: TRBJ2-2; v_call: TRBV20-1; d_call: .; cdr3_length: 14; cdr3_aa: CSASGLANTGELFF; cdr3_nt: TGCAGTGCTAGCGGGCTAGCGAACACCGGGGAGCTGTTTTTT